This passage covers 5 T cell receptor beta chains from one sample sequenced in a study of blood T cell repertoires in COVID-19. Sequencing used immunoSEQ multiplex PCR; TCRdb keeps in-frame clones, though not all of them. Of roughly 92,000 clones in the sample, just over 90% were seen once. Sequencing input: peripheral blood. These receptor sequences come from a man over 45 with acute or convalescent COVID-19.

The chain employs TRBV6-5 and TRBJ2-1; D possibly corresponds to TRBD2 (6 bases). Germline CDR1 and CDR2: MNHEY and SVGAGI. This CDR3 is built from 15 residues. Trimming took 0 bases from V and 9 from J, leaving 15 bases between them. The CDR3 nucleotides are TGTGCCAGCAGTTACTCATCTAGCGAAAGCGGTGAGCAGTTCTTC. As protein: CASSYSSSESGEQFF.

The rearrangement links TRBV10-1 to TRBJ2-1; D is unclear. CDR1 is WNHNN, CDR2 SYGVQD, per germline (reference sequence). This CDR3 comprises 12 residues. Trimming removed 10 bases from V and 8 bases from J, with 15 bases in between. CDR3 DNA: TGCGCCACCCGATTCGTCCGGGATGAGCAGTTCTTC. As protein: CATRFVRDEQFF.

The chain joins TRBV24-1 to TRBJ2-3; TRBD2 matches at 7 bases. The V gene's germline CDR1 is KGHDR and CDR2 SFDVKD. CDR3 size: 15 residues. With 4 bases clipped from V and 5 bases from J, the junction kept 8 bases outside the gene matches. CDR3 nucleotides: TGTGCCACCAGTGAAGTGGCGGGAGAGGGAGATACGCAGTATTTT. It specifies CATSEVAGEGDTQYF.

The chain employs TRBV9 and TRBJ1-2, with D tentatively TRBD1 (5 bases). Germline V gives CDR1 SGDLS, CDR2 YYNGEE. Trimming shortened V by 3 bases and J by 0 bases, and 12 bases separated the two germline ends. This CDR3 is 15 amino acids long. CDR3 nucleotide sequence: TGTGCCAGCAGCGGAGCGACAGTTCCTAACTATGGCTACACCTTC. Translation gives CASSGATVPNYGYTF.

This chain connects TRBV7-2 to TRBJ2-1, with 7 bases aligning to TRBD2. CDR1 is SGHTA, CDR2 FQGNSA, per germline. J was trimmed by 4 bases and V by 1 base; bases with no gene match: 13. CDR3 length equals 18 residues. The CDR3: CASSLDQIRGSSYNEQFF. CDR3 DNA sequence: TGTGCCAGCAGCTTAGATCAGATTCGCGGGAGTTCTTACAATGAGCAGTTCTTC.